The next 15 T cell receptor beta chains were all read from a single sample in a study of metastatic and nonmetastatic thyroid tumors. TCRdb re-called clones from the PCR reads using MiXCR. The sample contains roughly 4,000 clones, approximately 35% of which appear only once. Among the patients, none had received any treatment before thyroid surgery. The sample taken for sequencing was tumor tissue. The receptors derive from a male donor with papillary thyroid cancer or a benign thyroid nodule (not recorded which). Some clones in this sample may be carry-over from other donors' samples.

This chain uses TRBV20-1 with TRBJ2-4; tentatively, D is TRBD2 (5 bases). The germline V gene encodes CDR1 DFQATT and CDR2 SNEGSKA (reference sequence). The CDR3 loop spans 14 amino acids. The V gene lost 3 bases and the J gene lost 1 base, with 10 bases spanning the gap. The CDR3: CSASQPGAKNIQYF. CDR3 coding DNA: TGCAGTGCTAGCCAGCCGGGGGCCAAAAACATTCAGTACTTC.

V gene TRBV7-3 combines with J gene TRBJ2-1, with TRBD2 as a possible D gene (6 bases). The CDR3 is 15 amino acids. From germline, CDR1 is SGHTA and CDR2 FQGTGA. V was cut by 5 bases and J by 7 bases, with 18 bases left in between. The CDR3 DNA sequence: TGTGCCAGCAGCGACCGGGACTCCACCCCAAATGAGCAGTTCTTC. Translation gives CASSDRDSTPNEQFF.

V is TRBV7-2 and J is TRBJ2-5; TRBD2 is a possible D gene (5 bases). Per germline, CDR1 SGHTA and CDR2 FQGNSA. Trimming removed 3 bases from V and 4 bases from J, with 12 bases in between. This CDR3 spans 14 amino acids. For the CDR3, the DNA is TGTGCCAGCAGCTTCAGTGGGAGAGGAGAGACCCAGTACTTC. Residues: CASSFSGRGETQYF.

This clone has ten or more counts. Germline is not matched at one junction end, which may reflect a read error. The chain joins TRBV12-3 or TRBV12-4 to TRBJ1-1; D perhaps matches TRBD1 (5 bases). The CDR3 has 14 residues. Written as DNA, the CDR3 is TGTGCCAGCAGCTTAGGGGCTCTGAACACTGAAGCTTTCTTT. Translated: CASSLGALNTEAFF.

This clone is termed medium-sized (0.01 to 0.1%). The genes are TRBV3-1 and TRBJ2-4, with 8 positions matching TRBD2. There are 17 residues in the CDR3. V shed 0 bases and J 3 bases; nucleotides not matched to a gene: 7. CDR1 is LGHDT and CDR2 is YNNKEL in the germline V gene (reference sequence). The CDR3 sequence is CASSQDWAGGHKNIQYF. The DNA of the CDR3 is TGTGCCAGCAGCCAAGATTGGGCGGGAGGTCACAAAAACATTCAGTACTTC.

The V call is TRBV28, the J call TRBJ1-6; D gene ambiguous. The length of the CDR3 is 15 residues. Per germline, CDR1 MDHEN and CDR2 SYDVKM. Trimming pared 3 bases from V and 0 bases from J, leaving 6 bases between. This CDR3 reads CASSLYLSYNSPLHF. In DNA form, the CDR3 reads TGTGCCAGCAGTTTGTATCTCTCCTATAATTCACCCCTCCACTTT.

This clone was recorded only once. The chain combines TRBV5-1 with TRBJ2-2; tentatively, D is TRBD2 (6 bases). Trimming stripped 4 bases from V and 10 bases from J, with 23 bases between. In germline, CDR1 is SGHRS, CDR2 YFSETQ. The CDR3 extends over 16 amino acids. The CDR3 reads CASSLDEAGHPAELFF. DNA for the CDR3: TGCGCCAGCAGCCTGGATGAGGCGGGGCACCCCGCGGAGCTGTTTTTT.

The V gene is TRBV30, the J gene TRBJ1-3; TRBD1 is a possible D gene (6 bases). The ends were cut back, 4 bases at V and 0 bases at J, with 13 bases in the middle. The CDR3 runs 15 residues. CDR1 and CDR2 (germline): GTSNPN, SVGIG (reference sequence). The CDR3 DNA sequence: TGTGCCTGGACCGTCGGACAGATCTCTGGAAACACCATATATTTT. This encodes CAWTVGQISGNTIYF.

V gene TRBV20-1 combines with J gene TRBJ2-7; TRBD2 matches at 9 bases. With 0 bases clipped from V and 0 bases from J, the junction kept 3 bases outside the gene matches. The CDR3 runs 15 residues. The germline V gene has CDR1 DFQATT and CDR2 SNEGSKA (reference sequence). Here the CDR3 DNA reads TGCAGTGCTAGAGAGGGTAGCGGGAGCTCCTACGAGCAGTACTTC. Its protein product is CSAREGSGSSYEQYF.

Only a few counts were recorded for this clone. The rearrangement uses TRBV27 and TRBJ2-1, with D possibly TRBD2 on 6 matching bases. Per germline, CDR1 MNHEY and CDR2 SMNVEV (reference sequence). V gave up 6 bases and J gave up 6 bases, with 9 bases separating them. This CDR3 is 12 amino acids long. CDR3 bases: TGTGCCAGCAGCCGTAGCGGCAATGAGCAGTTCTTC. It encodes CASSRSGNEQFF.

The V and J genes are TRBV30 and TRBJ1-1, with D perhaps matching TRBD1 (6 bases). This CDR3 comprises 15 residues. Trimming shortened V by 1 base and J by 5 bases, and 17 bases separated the two germline ends. Germline V lookup: CDR1 GTSNPN, CDR2 SVGIG (reference sequence). The CDR3 protein is CAWSATGQGRTEAFF. The CDR3 DNA sequence: TGTGCCTGGAGTGCGACTGGGCAGGGGAGAACTGAAGCTTTCTTT.

This clone was seen only a few times. J is TRBJ2-7 and V is TRBV6-1; tentatively, D is TRBD2 (6 bases). The ends were cut back, 6 bases at V and 7 bases at J, with 13 bases in the middle. The CDR3 is 12 amino acids. Per the germline V gene, CDR1 is MNHNS and CDR2 is SASEGT. The DNA for the CDR3 is TGTGCCAGCAGACGGGGGTACAAGGAGCAGTACTTC. Translation gives CASRRGYKEQYF.

This chain's CDR3 is CASSRLAGAYEQYF. CDR3 bases: TGTGCCAGCAGTCGTCTAGCGGGAGCTTACGAGCAGTACTTC. The chain joins TRBV12-3 or TRBV12-4 to TRBJ2-7; 10 bases match TRBD2. The J segment lost 4 bases and the V segment lost 5 bases, leaving 5 bases of the junction unmatched. This CDR3 comprises 14 residues.

The genes are TRBV28 and TRBJ2-3; TRBD2 aligns across 7 bases. CDR1 and CDR2 from the germline V gene are MDHEN and SYDVKM. This CDR3 spans 19 amino acids. After removal of 2 bases from V and 2 bases from J, the junction contained 16 bases not matched to a gene. CDR3 residues: CASSLGPERGVADTDTQYF. DNA of the CDR3: TGTGCCAGCAGTTTAGGGCCCGAGCGGGGCGTAGCGGACACAGATACGCAGTATTTT.

The CDR3 bases are TGTGCCAGCAGCCTCGGAGCCGGGGTCGAGACCCAGTACTTC. This codes for CASSLGAGVETQYF. The gene calls are TRBV7-9 and TRBJ2-5, with a tentative D call TRBD2 (5 bases). The V gene lost 5 bases and the J gene lost 5 bases, with 15 bases spanning the gap. The CDR3 sequence is 14 residues long. CDR1 and CDR2 (germline): SEHNR, FQNEAQ (reference sequence).